The 29 T cell receptor beta chains given below trace back to one sample, sequenced in a study of PD-L1 blockade in urothelial cancer. Here immunoSEQ multiplex PCR was the method, and the copy in TCRdb shows in-frame clones only, minus some. The data hold about 81,000 clones, with 85% to 95% observed a single time. The source was PBMCs, collected around atezolizumab (anti-PD-L1) treatment. Source of these receptors: a man between 60 and 75 years old with urothelial cancer.

Here the CDR3 DNA reads TGTGCCAGCCAAGCCGCGGGAGTAGCCAAAAACATTCAGTACTTC. It encodes CASQAAGVAKNIQYF. This chain joins TRBV18 and TRBJ2-4, with 7 bases lining up with TRBD2. Germline values: CDR1 KGHSH, CDR2 LQKENI. V was pared by 8 bases and J by 0 bases, with 7 bases of the junction left unmatched. The CDR3 contains 15 residues.

This chain links TRBV5-4 with TRBJ1-2; D is ambiguous. The CDR3 spans 14 residues. Trimming cost V 0 bases and J 4 bases, with 10 bases left between them. Germline values: CDR1 SGHNT, CDR2 YYREEE (reference sequence). CDR3 sequence reads: CASSLGGQGYGYTF. The CDR3 DNA reads TGTGCCAGCAGCTTGGGTGGGCAAGGCTATGGCTACACCTTC.

The J gene is TRBJ2-7, the V gene TRBV7-2; unclear D gene. The V gene lost 5 bases and the J gene lost 5 bases, with 28 bases spanning the gap. The CDR3 loop spans 18 amino acids. The germline gives CDR1 SGHTA, CDR2 FQGNSA. CDR3 amino acids: CASSTRPPALASGNEQYF. CDR3 in DNA: TGTGCCAGCAGCACACGTCCCCCCGCCTTGGCTTCTGGCAACGAGCAGTACTTC.

The chain recombines TRBV7-9 with TRBJ2-1; no firm D call. The CDR3 extends over 16 amino acids. Per germline, CDR1 SEHNR and CDR2 FQNEAQ (reference sequence). Deletions cut 3 bases from V and 0 bases from J, with 12 bases between. The CDR3 DNA reads TGTGCCAGCAGCTTCCTAGTCCCTGGCTCCTACAATGAGCAGTTCTTC. It translates to CASSFLVPGSYNEQFF.

CDR3: CASSDTLAGAREQFF. Here the CDR3 DNA reads TGTGCCAGCAGTGATACCCTAGCGGGGGCCAGAGAGCAGTTCTTC. The gene calls are TRBV2 and TRBJ2-1; 10 bases are shared with TRBD2. The CDR3 extends over 15 amino acids. Trimming took 3 bases from V and 10 from J; bases not matched to a gene: 9. CDR1 SNHLY and CDR2 FYNNEI come from the germline V gene.

The chain employs TRBV5-1 and TRBJ2-1; TRBD2 matches at 9 bases. This CDR3 comprises 15 residues. Germline CDR1 is SGHRS and CDR2 is YFSETQ. The V gene end was trimmed by 4 bases and the J gene end by 6 bases; junction bases not matched to a gene: 8. The CDR3 loop is CASSRAAGGPNEQFF. CDR3 coding DNA: TGCGCCAGCAGCCGTGCAGCGGGAGGCCCCAATGAGCAGTTCTTC. Filled out from reference TRBV5-1 and TRBJ2-1, the complete variable domain reads KAGVTQTPRYLIKTRGQQVTLSCSPISGHRSVSWYQQTPGQGLQFLFEYFSETQRNKGNFPGRFSGRQFSNSRSEMNVSTLELGDSALYLCASSRAAGGPNEQFFGPGTRLTVL.

The J gene is TRBJ1-1, the V gene TRBV19, with a weak D call TRBD1 (5 bases). Trimming removed 5 bases from V and 4 bases from J, with 14 bases in between. Germline V lookup: CDR1 LNHDA, CDR2 SQIVND (reference sequence). The CDR3 contains 14 residues. CDR3 sequence: CASSVLGGSTEAFF. The CDR3, as DNA: TGTGCCAGTAGTGTGCTCGGGGGGTCCACTGAAGCTTTCTTT.

The gene calls are TRBV5-1 and TRBJ2-7; 11 bases align to TRBD2. CDR3 length: 18 amino acids. Germline trimming cut 0 bases from V and 3 bases from J; bases unmatched to any gene: 11. Germline V lookup: CDR1 SGHRS, CDR2 YFSETQ. The CDR3 coding sequence is TGCGCCAGCAGCTTGGGATTGAGGGGACTAGCGGATGACTACGAGCAGTACTTC. Translating it yields CASSLGLRGLADDYEQYF.

This sequence joins TRBV7-8 and TRBJ2-3; D may be TRBD2 (6 bases). Germline-derived CDR1 and CDR2 are SGHVS and FQNEAQ. This CDR3 is built from 17 residues. Trimming took 1 base from V and 2 from J, leaving 16 bases between them. The DNA of the CDR3 is TGTGCCAGCAGCTTAGTCCCTAGCGCCACCTACACAGATACGCAGTATTTT. Translation gives CASSLVPSATYTDTQYF.

The V and J genes are TRBV29-1 and TRBJ2-3; TRBD2 aligns across 10 bases. Germline CDR1 and CDR2: SQVTM and ANQGSEA. The V gene end was trimmed by 5 bases and the J gene end by 5 bases; junction bases not matched to a gene: 4. This CDR3 is built from 13 residues. For the CDR3, the DNA is TGCAGCGTTAGAGCGGGGGGGCAAGATACGCAGTATTTT. Translation gives CSVRAGGQDTQYF.

This clone was observed a few times. CDR3 amino acids: CASSPGQARYGYTF. In DNA form, the CDR3 reads TGCGCCAGCAGCCCGGGACAGGCCCGATATGGCTACACCTTC. J is TRBJ1-2 and V is TRBV5-1, with 8 positions matching TRBD1. This CDR3 is built from 14 residues. Germline V CDR1 and CDR2: SGHRS, YFSETQ. Unmatched junction bases numbered 7, after V lost 4 bases and J lost 5 bases. The full variable domain, completed using reference TRBV5-1 and TRBJ1-2, is KAGVTQTPRYLIKTRGQQVTLSCSPISGHRSVSWYQQTPGQGLQFLFEYFSETQRNKGNFPGRFSGRQFSNSRSEMNVSTLELGDSALYLCASSPGQARYGYTFGSGTRLTVV.

Turning to this clone: At one end, the junction sequence differs from germline, possibly due to a read error. The chain is built from TRBV7-7 and TRBJ2-5; 14 bases line up with TRBD2. This CDR3 has 17 amino acids. Looked up from germline, CDR1 is SSHAT and CDR2 is FNYEAQ (reference sequence). Here the CDR3 DNA reads TGTGCTAGCAGCCCGGGACTAGCGGGAGTCTCGGGTGAGACCCAGTACTTC. This translates into CASSPGLAGVSGETQYF.

The chain joins TRBV5-6 to TRBJ2-3, with 8 bases lining up with TRBD1. The CDR3 extends over 15 amino acids. Germline-derived CDR1 and CDR2 are SGHDT and YYEEEE. Trimming removed 4 bases from V and 1 base from J; junction bases left unmatched: 5. The CDR3 loop reads CASSRGTGGTDTQYF. CDR3 sequence (DNA): TGTGCCAGCAGCCGGGGGACAGGCGGCACAGATACGCAGTATTTT.

This chain joins TRBV5-4 and TRBJ2-2; 10 nucleotides match TRBD2. J gave up 0 bases and V 2 bases, and 7 bases lay outside the gene matches. CDR1 SGHNT and CDR2 YYREEE come from the germline V gene (reference sequence). This CDR3 has 18 residues. CDR3 bases: TGTGCCAGCAGCTTATCAGCGGGAGGGCCTTCGAACACCGGGGAGCTGTTTTTT. This translates into CASSLSAGGPSNTGELFF.

DNA for the CDR3: TGTGCCAGCAGCTTAGCGACCACAGGGAGAAGCTCCTATAATTCACCCCTCCACTTT. Protein sequence: CASSLATTGRSSYNSPLHF. The chain carries TRBV7-8 and TRBJ1-6, with D possibly TRBD1 on 6 matching bases. This CDR3 region has 19 residues. Trimming took off 0 bases at V and 0 bases at J, with 15 bases between the two ends. The V gene's germline CDR1 is SGHVS and CDR2 FQNEAQ.

Here the CDR3 DNA reads TGTGCCACCAGCCCCACGGCTAGCGGAAACAATGAGCAGTTCTTC. Translating it yields CATSPTASGNNEQFF. J is TRBJ2-1 and V is TRBV15, with 7 bases matching TRBD2. J lost 5 bases, V lost 5 bases, and 9 bases had no gene match. The CDR3 runs to 15 residues. In germline, CDR1 is LNHNV, CDR2 YYDKDF (reference sequence). Combining the CDR3 with reference TRBV15 and TRBJ2-1 gives the whole variable domain DAMVIQNPRYQVTQFGKPVTLSCSQTLNHNVMYWYQQKSSQAPKLLFHYYDKDFNNEADTPDNFQSRRPNTSFCFLDIRSPGLGDTAMYLCATSPTASGNNEQFFGPGTRLTVL.

The rearrangement uses TRBV7-2 and TRBJ2-7, with D perhaps matching TRBD2 (5 bases). Germline loops: CDR1 SGHTA, CDR2 FQGNSA. The V and J ends lost 2 bases and 3 bases respectively, with 14 bases between them. The CDR3 totals 15 residues. The CDR3 DNA reads as TGTGCCAGCAGCTTAAGATCCAGCGGAGACTACGAGCAGTACTTC. Translation: CASSLRSSGDYEQYF.

The chain uses TRBV11-3 and TRBJ2-1, with 8 bases fitting TRBD2. V lost 1 base, J lost 4 bases, and 15 bases stayed unmatched. The CDR3 is 19 amino acids. Germline-derived CDR1 and CDR2 are SGHNT and YENEEA. CDR3 DNA sequence: TGTGCCAGCAGCTTAGGGACGGGAGGGCCAGGGTCGGAGTACAATGAGCAGTTCTTC. Translated: CASSLGTGGPGSEYNEQFF.

This clone has a single count. The V gene is TRBV13, the J gene TRBJ2-1; 7 bases match TRBD1. Germline-derived CDR1 and CDR2 are PRHDT and FYEKMQ (reference sequence). The CDR3 spans 15 residues. With V trimmed by 4 bases and J by 7 bases, 10 bases remained unmatched. The CDR3 nucleotides are TGTGCCAGCAGCTCAGGCCAGAGGGGGCCGAATGAGCAGTTCTTC. This sequence encodes CASSSGQRGPNEQFF.

The chain joins TRBV5-4 to TRBJ2-3; D might be TRBD1 (6 bases). Germline CDR1 and CDR2: SGHNT and YYREEE (reference sequence). The length of the CDR3 is 14 residues. V dropped 4 bases and J dropped 6 bases, with 15 bases sitting between them. This CDR3 is CASSPVRTDDTQYF. Written as DNA, the CDR3 is TGTGCCAGCAGCCCCGTTAGGACAGACGATACGCAGTATTTT.

V usage is TRBV19 and J usage is TRBJ2-4; 7 bases fit TRBD1. This CDR3 has 15 residues. V was pared by 6 bases and J by 1 base, with 6 bases of the junction left unmatched. The germline V gene has CDR1 LNHDA and CDR2 SQIVND (reference sequence). Here the CDR3 DNA reads TGTGCCAGTAGCGAGGGGGCGGTGGCCAAAAACATTCAGTACTTC. Amino acid sequence: CASSEGAVAKNIQYF.

The chain joins TRBV2 to TRBJ2-7; 10 bases are a match to TRBD1. J lost 12 bases, V lost 9 bases, and 14 bases had no gene match. The CDR3 spans 13 residues. Germline V gene lookup returns CDR1 SNHLY and CDR2 FYNNEI. DNA for the CDR3: TGTGCCAGTTCCGGGACAGGGGCCCAGTCGATGTACTTC. Amino acid sequence: CASSGTGAQSMYF.

This chain uses TRBV6-5 with TRBJ2-1; D is perhaps TRBD2 (6 bases). Germline V gene sequence: CDR1 MNHEY, CDR2 SVGAGI. This CDR3 region has 15 residues. V dropped 1 base and J dropped 9 bases, with 16 bases sitting between them. The CDR3 DNA follows: TGTGCCAGCAGTTACTTCATGACTAGTAGATCTGAGCAGTTCTTC. Amino acids: CASSYFMTSRSEQFF.

This clone has just one count. The chain recombines TRBV28 with TRBJ2-3; 10 bases match TRBD2. Germline values: CDR1 MDHEN, CDR2 SYDVKM. After removal of 5 bases from V and 1 base from J, the junction contained 3 bases not matched to a gene. The CDR3 totals 15 residues. As DNA, the CDR3 is TGTGCCAGCAGTGAGCTAGCGGGGGGCACAGATACGCAGTATTTT. Amino acids: CASSELAGGTDTQYF. The whole variable domain, filled in from reference TRBV28 and TRBJ2-3, reads DVKVTQSSRYLVKRTGEKVFLECVQDMDHENMFWYRQDPGLGLRLIYFSYDVKMKEKGDIPEGYSVSREKKERFSLILESASTNQTSMYLCASSELAGGTDTQYFGPGTRLTVL.

The rearrangement links TRBV7-2 to TRBJ2-7; 12 nucleotides align to TRBD1. The CDR3 runs 17 residues. J was trimmed by 5 bases and V by 3 bases; bases with no gene match: 11. The germline CDR1 and CDR2 sequences are SGHTA and FQGNSA. CDR3 region: CASSFRPQGQGADEQYF. The CDR3 DNA sequence: TGTGCCAGCAGCTTTAGACCACAGGGACAGGGGGCTGACGAGCAGTACTTC. The complete variable domain, with remaining parts taken from reference TRBV7-2 and TRBJ2-7, reads GAGVSQSPSNKVTEKGKDVELRCDPISGHTALYWYRQSLGQGLEFLIYFQGNSAPDKSGLPSDRFSAERTGGSVSTLTIQRTQQEDSAVYLCASSFRPQGQGADEQYFGPGTRLTVT.

The rearrangement joins TRBV4-3 to TRBJ2-3; 9 bases map to TRBD2. The CDR3 loop spans 15 amino acids. The junction had 4 bases not matched to a gene; V was cut back by 4 bases and J by 2 bases. Germline CDR1 is LGHNA and CDR2 is YSLEER. CDR3 nucleotides: TGCGCCAGCAGCCCGCTAGCGGGAACCACAGATACGCAGTATTTT. Its protein is CASSPLAGTTDTQYF.

The gene calls are TRBV2 and TRBJ2-5, with D perhaps matching TRBD1 (7 bases). The CDR3 extends over 12 amino acids. Germline V gene sequence: CDR1 SNHLY, CDR2 FYNNEI. V lost 11 bases, J lost 1 base, and 11 bases lay in between. The CDR3 protein is CARRDSQETQYF. As DNA, the CDR3 is TGTGCCCGGCGGGACAGCCAAGAGACCCAGTACTTC. The full variable domain, with the rest looked up from reference TRBV2 and TRBJ2-5, is EPEVTQTPSHQVTQMGQEVILRCVPISNHLYFYWYRQILGQKVEFLVSFYNNEISEKSEIFDDQFSVERPDGSNFTLKIRSTKLEDSAMYFCARRDSQETQYFGPGTRLLVL.

The genes are TRBV30 and TRBJ1-1; 7 nucleotides match TRBD1. The CDR3 is 13 residues long. V lost 6 bases, J lost 2 bases, and 6 bases stayed unmatched. The germline gives CDR1 GTSNPN, CDR2 SVGIG (reference sequence). CDR3 nucleotides: TGTGCCTGCCATAGACAGGGAAACACTGAAGCTTTCTTT. This gives the protein CACHRQGNTEAFF. Supplemented by reference TRBV30 and TRBJ1-1, the full variable domain reads SQTIHQWPATLVQPVGSPLSLECTVEGTSNPNLYWYRQAAGRGLQLLFYSVGIGQISSEVPQNLSASRPQDRQFILSSKKLLLSDSGFYLCACHRQGNTEAFFGQGTRLTVV.

This clone was counted a few times. The chain employs TRBV9 and TRBJ1-3; tentative D call: TRBD1 (6 bases). CDR3 size: 17 residues. Germline V gives CDR1 SGDLS, CDR2 YYNGEE. V gave up 0 bases and J gave up 0 bases, with 13 bases separating them. For the CDR3, the DNA is TGTGCCAGCAGCGTAGCGGACAGTCCACCCTCTGGAAACACCATATATTTT. Amino acids: CASSVADSPPSGNTIYF.